This TCR beta chain is from a study of T-cell memory formation after mild COVID-19. TCRdb re-called the 5' RACE reads with MiXCR, one entry per CDR3 protein. The sample contains about 360,000 distinct CDR3 sequences, roughly 14% of which appear only once. Worth noting for this clonotype: A junction end diverges from the germline sequence, so it may reflect a read error.

Germline loops: CDR1 SGHRS, CDR2 YFSETQ. This CDR3 has 14 residues. Sequenced material: PBMCs or a T cell subset sorted from them (not recorded which). The J gene is TRBJ1-1, the V gene TRBV5-1; perhaps TRBD1 as D (5 bases). The TCR was taken from a young man who had mild COVID-19 (a few samples of this study predate the infection). Cell type and time point are not known. The CDR3 loop is CASSLEGLKTEAFF. The CDR3 DNA sequence: TGCGCCAGCAGCCTCGAGGGGTTGAAAACTGAAGCTTTCTTT.